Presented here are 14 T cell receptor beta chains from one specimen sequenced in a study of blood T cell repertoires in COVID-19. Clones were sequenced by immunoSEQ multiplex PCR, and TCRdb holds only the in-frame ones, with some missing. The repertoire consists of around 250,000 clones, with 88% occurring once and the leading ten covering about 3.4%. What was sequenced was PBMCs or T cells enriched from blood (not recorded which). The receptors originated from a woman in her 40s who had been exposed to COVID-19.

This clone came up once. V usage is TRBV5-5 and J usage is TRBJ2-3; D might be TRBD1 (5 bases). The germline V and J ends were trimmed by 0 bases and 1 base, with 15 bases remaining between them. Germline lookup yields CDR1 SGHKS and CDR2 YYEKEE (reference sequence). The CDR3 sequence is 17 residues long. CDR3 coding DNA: TGTGCCAGCAGCTTGGCCCAGGGTTGGTATGGCACAGATACGCAGTATTTT. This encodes CASSLAQGWYGTDTQYF. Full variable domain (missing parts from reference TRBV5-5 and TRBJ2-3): DAGVTQSPTHLIKTRGQQVTLRCSPISGHKSVSWYQQVLGQGPQFIFQYYEKEERGRGNFPDRFSARQFPNYSSELNVNALLLGDSALYLCASSLAQGWYGTDTQYFGPGTRLTVL.

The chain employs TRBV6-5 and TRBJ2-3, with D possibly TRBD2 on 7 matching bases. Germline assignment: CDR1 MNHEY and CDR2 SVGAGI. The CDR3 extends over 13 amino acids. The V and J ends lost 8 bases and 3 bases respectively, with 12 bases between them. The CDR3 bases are TGTGCCAGCCGACGGGGGGCGACAGATACGCAGTATTTT. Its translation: CASRRGATDTQYF.

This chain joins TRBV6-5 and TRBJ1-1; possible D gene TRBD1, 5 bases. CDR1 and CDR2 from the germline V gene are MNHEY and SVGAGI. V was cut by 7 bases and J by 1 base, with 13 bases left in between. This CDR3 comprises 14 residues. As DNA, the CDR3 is TGTGCCAGCATCAGGTGGCAGGGGAACACTGAAGCTTTCTTT. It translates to CASIRWQGNTEAFF.

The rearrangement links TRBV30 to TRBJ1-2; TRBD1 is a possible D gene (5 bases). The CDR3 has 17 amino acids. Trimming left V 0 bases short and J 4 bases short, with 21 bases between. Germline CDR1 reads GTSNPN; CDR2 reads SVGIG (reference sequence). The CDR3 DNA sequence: TGTGCCTGGAGTGTACCAAGTCTCGAGGAGGGGCTCTATGGCTACACCTTC. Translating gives CAWSVPSLEEGLYGYTF.

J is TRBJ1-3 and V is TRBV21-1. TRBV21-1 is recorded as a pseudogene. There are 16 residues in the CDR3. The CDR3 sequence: CASSKGLAAPGNTIYF. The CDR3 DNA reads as TGTGCCAGCAGCAAAGGACTGGCTGCGCCTGGAAACACCATATATTTT.

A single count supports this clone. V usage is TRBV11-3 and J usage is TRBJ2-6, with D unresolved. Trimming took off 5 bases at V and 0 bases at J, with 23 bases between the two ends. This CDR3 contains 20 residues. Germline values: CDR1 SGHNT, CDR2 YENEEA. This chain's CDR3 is CASSPQWAKSGSSGANVLTF. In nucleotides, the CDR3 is TGTGCCAGCAGCCCGCAATGGGCCAAAAGTGGTTCCTCTGGGGCCAACGTCCTGACTTTC.

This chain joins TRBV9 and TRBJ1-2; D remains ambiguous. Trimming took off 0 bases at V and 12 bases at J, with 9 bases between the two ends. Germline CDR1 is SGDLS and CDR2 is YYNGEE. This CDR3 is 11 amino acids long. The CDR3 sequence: CASSVEGVHTF. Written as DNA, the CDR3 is TGTGCCAGCAGCGTAGAGGGAGTCCACACCTTC.

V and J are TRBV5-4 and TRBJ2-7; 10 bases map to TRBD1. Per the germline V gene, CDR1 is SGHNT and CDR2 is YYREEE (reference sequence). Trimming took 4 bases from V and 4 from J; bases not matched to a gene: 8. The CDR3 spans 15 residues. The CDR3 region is CASSLGTGARYEQYF. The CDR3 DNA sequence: TGTGCCAGCAGCCTCGGGACAGGGGCTCGGTACGAGCAGTACTTC. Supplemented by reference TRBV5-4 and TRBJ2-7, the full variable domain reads ETGVTQSPTHLIKTRGQQVTLRCSSQSGHNTVSWYQQALGQGPQFIFQYYREEENGRGNFPPRFSGLQFPNYSSELNVNALELDDSALYLCASSLGTGARYEQYFGPGTRLTVT.

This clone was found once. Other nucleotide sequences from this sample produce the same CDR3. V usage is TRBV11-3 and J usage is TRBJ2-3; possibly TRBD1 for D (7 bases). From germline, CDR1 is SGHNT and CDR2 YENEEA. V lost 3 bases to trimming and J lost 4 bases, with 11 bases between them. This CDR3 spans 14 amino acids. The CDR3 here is CASSLTGRPDTQYF. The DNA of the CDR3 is TGTGCCAGCAGCTTGACAGGGAGGCCAGATACGCAGTATTTT. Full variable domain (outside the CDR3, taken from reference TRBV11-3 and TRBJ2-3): EAGVVQSPRYKIIEKKQPVAFWCNPISGHNTLYWYLQNLGQGPELLIRYENEEAVDDSQLPKDRFSAERLKGVDSTLKIQPAELGDSAVYLCASSLTGRPDTQYFGPGTRLTVL.

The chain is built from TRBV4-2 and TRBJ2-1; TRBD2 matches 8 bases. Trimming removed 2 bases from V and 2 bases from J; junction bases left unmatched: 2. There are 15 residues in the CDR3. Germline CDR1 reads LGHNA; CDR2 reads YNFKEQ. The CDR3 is CASSQSSGTYNEQFF. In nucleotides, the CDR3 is TGTGCCAGCAGCCAAAGTAGCGGGACCTACAATGAGCAGTTCTTC.

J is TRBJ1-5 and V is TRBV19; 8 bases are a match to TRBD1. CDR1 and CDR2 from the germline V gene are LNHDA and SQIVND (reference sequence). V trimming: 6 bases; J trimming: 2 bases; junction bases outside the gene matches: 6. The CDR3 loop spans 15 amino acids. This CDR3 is CASSMDREGNQPQHF. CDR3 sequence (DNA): TGTGCCAGTAGCATGGACAGGGAGGGCAATCAGCCCCAGCATTTT.

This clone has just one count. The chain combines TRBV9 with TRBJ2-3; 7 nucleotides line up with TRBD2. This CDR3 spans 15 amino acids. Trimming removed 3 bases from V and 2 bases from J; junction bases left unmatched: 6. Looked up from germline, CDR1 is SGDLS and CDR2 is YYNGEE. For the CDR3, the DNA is TGTGCCAGCAGCGGAGCGGGACCACACACAGATACGCAGTATTTT. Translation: CASSGAGPHTDTQYF. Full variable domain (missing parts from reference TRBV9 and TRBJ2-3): DSGVTQTPKHLITATGQRVTLRCSPRSGDLSVYWYQQSLDQGLQFLIQYYNGEERAKGNILERFSAQQFPDLHSELNLSSLELGDSALYFCASSGAGPHTDTQYFGPGTRLTVL.

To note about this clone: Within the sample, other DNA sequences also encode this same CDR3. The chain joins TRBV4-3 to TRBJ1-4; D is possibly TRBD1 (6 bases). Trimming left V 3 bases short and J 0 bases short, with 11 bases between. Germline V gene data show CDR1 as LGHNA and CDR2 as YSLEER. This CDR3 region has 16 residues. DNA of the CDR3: TGCGCCAGCAGCCAGGACAGTGGTACAACTAATGAAAAACTGTTTTTT. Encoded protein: CASSQDSGTTNEKLFF.

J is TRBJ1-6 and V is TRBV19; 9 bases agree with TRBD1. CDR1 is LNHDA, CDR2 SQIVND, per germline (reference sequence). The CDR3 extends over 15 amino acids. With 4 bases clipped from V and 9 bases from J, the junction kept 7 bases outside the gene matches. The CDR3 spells CASSRVQGAGSPLHF. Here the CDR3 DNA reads TGTGCCAGTAGTAGGGTACAGGGGGCAGGTTCACCCCTCCACTTT.